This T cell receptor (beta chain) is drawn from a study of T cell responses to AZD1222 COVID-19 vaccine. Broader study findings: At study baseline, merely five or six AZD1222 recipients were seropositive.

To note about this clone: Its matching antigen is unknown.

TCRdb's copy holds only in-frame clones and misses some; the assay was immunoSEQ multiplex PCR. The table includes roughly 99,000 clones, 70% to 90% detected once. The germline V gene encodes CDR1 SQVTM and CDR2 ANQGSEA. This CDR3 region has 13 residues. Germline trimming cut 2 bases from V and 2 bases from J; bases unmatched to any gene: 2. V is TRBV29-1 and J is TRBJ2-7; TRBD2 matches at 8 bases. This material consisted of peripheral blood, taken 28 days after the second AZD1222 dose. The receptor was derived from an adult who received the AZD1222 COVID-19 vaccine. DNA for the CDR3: TGCAGCGTTGAACCGGGAGGGACCTACGAGCAGTACTTC. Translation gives CSVEPGGTYEQYF.